Following are 15 T cell receptor beta chains from one sample sequenced in a study of cytomegalovirus exposure and HLA in healthy donors. The PCR contained 60 Vbeta and 13 Jbeta primers. TCRdb's table, derived via immunoSEQ multiplex PCR, lists solely in-frame clones and lacks some. The top ten clones hold under 6% of a sample with 100,000 to 150,000 clones, about 10% of them seen once. Sample: PBMCs. The receptors stem from a woman aged 18-30 years in good health and CMV-seropositive.

This chain joins TRBV7-3 and TRBJ1-1; TRBD1 agrees at 7 bases. The CDR3 is 13 amino acids. The germline V gene encodes CDR1 SGHTA and CDR2 FQGTGA. Germline trimming cut 3 bases from V and 4 bases from J; bases unmatched to any gene: 2. The CDR3 DNA sequence: TGTGCCAGCAGCTTGACAGGGTCCACTGAAGCTTTCTTT. Protein: CASSLTGSTEAFF.

This chain connects TRBV5-4 to TRBJ2-7, with 16 bases fitting TRBD2. Losses at the gene ends were 6 bases for V and 7 bases for J; bases not matched to a gene: 10. The CDR3 length is 16 residues. Germline V CDR1 and CDR2: SGHNT, YYREEE (reference sequence). CDR3 nucleotides: TGTGCCAGCACAGGTGGGACTAGCGGGAGGGCCAGGGAGCAGTACTTC. Amino acids: CASTGGTSGRAREQYF.

The chain has TRBV7-2 and TRBJ2-7; D may be TRBD2 (6 bases). The J call may be in error: the DNA end matches TRBJ2-1 better. Germline V gene lookup returns CDR1 SGHTA and CDR2 FQGNSA. This CDR3 spans 13 amino acids. The CDR3 nucleotides are TGTGCCAGCAGCTTTACTAGCTTGGATGAGCAGTTCTTC. This gives the protein CASSFTSLDEQFF.

The chain combines TRBV2 with TRBJ1-4, with D perhaps TRBD1 (5 bases). The CDR3 loop spans 13 amino acids. Germline CDR1 is SNHLY and CDR2 is FYNNEI. Between the trimmed V and J ends, which lost 6 bases and 4 bases, there was a span of 9 bases. CDR3 in amino acids: CASRDQGNEKLFF. The CDR3 DNA is TGTGCCAGCAGGGACCAGGGTAATGAAAAACTGTTTTTT.

This chain links TRBV6-5 with TRBJ1-1; D perhaps matches TRBD1 (5 bases). The germline V gene has CDR1 MNHEY and CDR2 SVGAGI. V lost 10 bases, J lost 4 bases, and 16 bases lay in between. The CDR3 extends over 13 amino acids. The CDR3 nucleotides are TGTGCCACGATCTCGGGGGGGGGCACTGAAGCTTTCTTT. Translated, it gives CATISGGGTEAFF.

Turning to this clone: At one end, the junction sequence differs from germline, possibly due to a read error. V is TRBV6-1 and J is TRBJ2-7; a weak D match, TRBD2 (6 bases). Germline CDR1 is MNHNS and CDR2 is SASEGT. This CDR3 spans 11 amino acids. CDR3 nucleotide sequence: TGTGCCACCCGTTCTCAATGGCTGGCGGGGTTC. The encoded protein is CATRSQWLAGF.

This clone was found a few times. This chain joins TRBV7-9 and TRBJ2-2; 7 bases match TRBD2. The CDR3 covers 14 residues. Germline V gives CDR1 SEHNR, CDR2 FQNEAQ (reference sequence). The V and J ends lost 5 bases and 4 bases, in that order; junction bases with no gene match: 4. The CDR3 DNA sequence: TGTGCCAGCAGCAGAGCGGGGAGCACCGGGGAGCTGTTTTTT. This encodes CASSRAGSTGELFF. The full variable domain, rest sourced from reference TRBV7-9 and TRBJ2-2, is DTGVSQNPRHKITKRGQNVTFRCDPISEHNRLYWYRQTLGQGPEFLTYFQNEAQLEKSRLLSDRFSAERPKGSFSTLEIQRTEQGDSAMYLCASSRAGSTGELFFGEGSRLTVL.

This clone was detected only a few times. J is TRBJ2-7 and V is TRBV28; 8 bases line up with TRBD1. Germline values: CDR1 MDHEN, CDR2 SYDVKM. The V and J ends lost 5 bases and 4 bases, in that order; junction bases with no gene match: 1. The CDR3 runs 12 residues. CDR3 DNA sequence: TGTGCCAGCAGTGACAGGGGATACGAGCAGTACTTC. Translating gives CASSDRGYEQYF.

There are a few counts of this clone. This rearrangement joins TRBV15 to TRBJ2-1; a possible D gene is TRBD2 (7 bases). Trimming shortened V by 0 bases and J by 6 bases, and 12 bases separated the two germline ends. Germline V gives CDR1 LNHNV, CDR2 YYDKDF (reference sequence). This CDR3 region has 15 residues. CDR3 amino acids: CATSRDLGGANEQFF. The DNA of the CDR3 is TGTGCCACCAGCAGAGACCTAGGGGGGGCCAATGAGCAGTTCTTC.

The table lists this clone with a few counts. The chain recombines TRBV27 with TRBJ1-5; D perhaps matches TRBD1 (6 bases). Germline lookup yields CDR1 MNHEY and CDR2 SMNVEV (reference sequence). The CDR3 loop spans 13 amino acids. With 3 bases removed from V and 9 bases from J, the gap between germline ends came to 12 bases. The DNA for the CDR3 is TGTGCCAGCAGTTTTGGGGGCGGAGGGCCCCAGCATTTT. This encodes CASSFGGGGPQHF.

A few counts support this clone. The V gene is TRBV28, the J gene TRBJ1-5; D is uncertain. V was pared by 8 bases and J by 0 bases, with 14 bases between. The CDR3 loop spans 15 amino acids. The germline CDR1 and CDR2 sequences are MDHEN and SYDVKM. CDR3 nucleotide sequence: TGTGCCAGCGGACCGAGGGTGTATAGCAATCAGCCCCAGCATTTT. The encoded protein is CASGPRVYSNQPQHF.

The rearrangement joins TRBV30 to TRBJ2-5; D unresolved. The CDR3 runs 15 residues. Germline CDR1 is GTSNPN and CDR2 is SVGIG (reference sequence). The ends were cut back, 1 base at V and 5 bases at J, with 17 bases in the middle. The CDR3 loop is CAWSGFGLLRETQYF. CDR3 coding DNA: TGTGCCTGGAGTGGTTTCGGCCTGCTGAGGGAGACCCAGTACTTC.

The sample holds a few counts of this clone. The chain recombines TRBV7-9 with TRBJ2-2; a possible D gene is TRBD1 (6 bases). The germline V gene has CDR1 SEHNR and CDR2 FQNEAQ (reference sequence). Deletions cut 8 bases from V and 3 bases from J, with 22 bases between. The CDR3 has 17 amino acids. The CDR3 loop reads CASLKGVGTSDTGELFF. The CDR3 DNA sequence: TGTGCCAGCTTGAAGGGGGTAGGCACTTCGGACACCGGGGAGCTGTTTTTT.

In its sample, this clone was seen a few times. The V and J genes are TRBV5-8 and TRBJ2-7; TRBD2 matches 12 bases. V dropped 4 bases and J dropped 12; count of bases not matched to a gene: 14. Germline V lookup: CDR1 SGHTS, CDR2 YDEGEE. This CDR3 spans 15 amino acids. CDR3 protein: CASSLTGTSGFRGYF. The CDR3 DNA sequence: TGTGCCAGCAGCCTAACCGGGACTAGCGGGTTCCGAGGGTACTTC.

The chain links TRBV2 to TRBJ2-2, with D possibly TRBD1 on 7 matching bases. The germline CDR1 and CDR2 sequences are SNHLY and FYNNEI. Trimming pared 3 bases from V and 2 bases from J, leaving 13 bases between. The CDR3 consists of 16 residues. The DNA of the CDR3 is TGTGCCAGCAGTGAGACAGGGAGGACAAACACCGGGGAGCTGTTTTTT. Its protein product is CASSETGRTNTGELFF.